This T cell receptor (beta chain) was retrieved from a study of early T cells in non-severe SARS-CoV-2 infection. The overall study: The authors sequenced bulk RNA from unsorted whole blood, leaving chains unpaired.

Using its own MiXCR run on the 5' RACE reads, TCRdb lists one record per CDR3 protein. The sample contains about 47,000 distinct CDR3 sequences, around 10% of which appear only once. Germline values: CDR1 LNHDA, CDR2 SQIVND (reference sequence). V shed 9 bases and J shed 2 bases, with 19 bases lying between them. The CDR3 is 15 residues long. This clonotype originated in an adult who was a healthcare worker with PCR-confirmed SARS-CoV-2 infection or an uninfected control (not recorded which). This rearrangement joins TRBV19 to TRBJ1-2; D unclear. The material sequenced was whole blood, taken at baseline. CDR3 protein: CASRSLETANYGYTF. In DNA form, the CDR3 reads TGTGCCAGCAGATCCCTCGAGACGGCGAACTATGGCTACACCTTC.